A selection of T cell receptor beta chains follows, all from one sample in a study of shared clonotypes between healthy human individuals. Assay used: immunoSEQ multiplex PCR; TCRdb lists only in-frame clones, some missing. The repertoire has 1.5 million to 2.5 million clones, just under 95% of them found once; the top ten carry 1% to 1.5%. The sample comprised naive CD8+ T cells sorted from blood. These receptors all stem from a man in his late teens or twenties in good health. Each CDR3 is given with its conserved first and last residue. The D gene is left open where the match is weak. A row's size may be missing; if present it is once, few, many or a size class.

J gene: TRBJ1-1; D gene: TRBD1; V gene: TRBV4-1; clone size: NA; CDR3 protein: CASSQNRGRGSEAFF; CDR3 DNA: TGCGCCAGCAGCCAAAACAGGGGGAGAGGCTCTGAAGCTTTCTTT
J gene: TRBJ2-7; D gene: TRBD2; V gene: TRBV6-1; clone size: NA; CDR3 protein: CASSEAVSSGGYEQYF; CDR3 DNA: TGTGCCAGCAGTGAAGCGGTGTCTAGCGGGGGATACGAGCAGTACTTC
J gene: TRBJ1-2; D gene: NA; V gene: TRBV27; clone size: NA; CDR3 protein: CASSSETGARYGYTF; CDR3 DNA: TGTGCCAGCAGTTCAGAGACGGGAGCTCGCTATGGCTACACCTTC
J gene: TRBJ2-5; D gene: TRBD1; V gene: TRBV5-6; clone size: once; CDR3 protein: CASSPRTGGVQETQYF; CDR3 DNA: TGTGCCAGCAGCCCTAGGACAGGGGGCGTCCAAGAGACCCAGTACTTC
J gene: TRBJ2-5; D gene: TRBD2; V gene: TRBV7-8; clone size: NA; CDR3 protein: CASSLGLAGAETQYF; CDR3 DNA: TGTGCCAGCAGCTTGGGACTAGCGGGAGCGGAGACCCAGTACTTC
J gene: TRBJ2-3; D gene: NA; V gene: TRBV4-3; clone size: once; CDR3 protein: CASSQDGGKSGTDTQYF; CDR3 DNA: TGCGCCAGCAGCCAAGATGGTGGCAAATCGGGGACAGATACGCAGTATTTT
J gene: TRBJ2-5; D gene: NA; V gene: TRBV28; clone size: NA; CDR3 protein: CASNHQSLQETQYF; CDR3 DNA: TGTGCCAGCAACCATCAGTCGCTCCAAGAGACCCAGTACTTC
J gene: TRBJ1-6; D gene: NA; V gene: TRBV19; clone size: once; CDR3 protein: CASSILGNSPLHF; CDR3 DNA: TGTGCCAGTAGTATTCTGGGTAATTCACCCCTCCACTTT
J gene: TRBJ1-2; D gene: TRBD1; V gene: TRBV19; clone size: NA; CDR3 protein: CASSEGAGHYGYTF; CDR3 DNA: TGTGCCAGTAGCGAGGGGGCAGGGCATTACGGCTACACCTTC
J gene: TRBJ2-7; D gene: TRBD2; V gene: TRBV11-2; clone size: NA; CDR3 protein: CASSRSGRANEQYF; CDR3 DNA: TGTGCCAGCAGCCGGAGCGGGAGGGCCAACGAGCAGTACTTC
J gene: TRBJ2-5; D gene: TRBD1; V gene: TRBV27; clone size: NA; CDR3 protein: CASSNTGTGEKTQYF; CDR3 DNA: TGTGCCAGCAGTAACACCGGGACAGGGGAAAAGACCCAGTACTTC
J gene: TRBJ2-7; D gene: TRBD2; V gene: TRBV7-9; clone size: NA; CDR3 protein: CASSWGLAGGSYEQYF; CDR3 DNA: TGTGCCAGCAGCTGGGGACTAGCGGGAGGGTCCTACGAGCAGTACTTC
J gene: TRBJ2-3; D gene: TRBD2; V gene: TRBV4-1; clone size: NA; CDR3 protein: CASSRIAREGDTQYF; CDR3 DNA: TGCGCCAGCAGCCGCATAGCGAGGGAGGGAGATACGCAGTATTTT
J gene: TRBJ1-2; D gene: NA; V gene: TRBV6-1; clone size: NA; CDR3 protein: CASSTREGNYGYTF; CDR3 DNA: TGTGCCAGCAGTACCAGGGAGGGGAACTATGGCTACACCTTC
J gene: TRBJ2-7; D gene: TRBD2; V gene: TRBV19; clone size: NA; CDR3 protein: CASSTGLAEYYEQYF; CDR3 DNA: TGTGCCAGTAGTACGGGACTAGCGGAGTACTACGAGCAGTACTTC
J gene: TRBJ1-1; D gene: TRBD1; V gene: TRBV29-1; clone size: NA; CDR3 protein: CSVDGTGRSAFF; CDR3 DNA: TGCAGCGTTGACGGGACAGGGCGTTCGGCTTTCTTT
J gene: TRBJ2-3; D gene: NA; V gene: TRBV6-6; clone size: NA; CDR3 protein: CASSYVLTDTQYF; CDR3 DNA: TGTGCCAGCAGTTACGTGTTGACAGATACGCAGTATTTT
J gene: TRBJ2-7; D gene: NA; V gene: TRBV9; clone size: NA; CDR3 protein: CASSVSGNELSYEQYF; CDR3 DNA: TGTGCCAGCAGCGTTTCGGGGAATGAACTTTCCTACGAGCAGTACTTC
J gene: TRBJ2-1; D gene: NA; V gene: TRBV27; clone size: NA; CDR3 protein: CASSLLGNNEQFF; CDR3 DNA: TGTGCCAGCAGTTTATTGGGGAACAATGAGCAGTTCTTC
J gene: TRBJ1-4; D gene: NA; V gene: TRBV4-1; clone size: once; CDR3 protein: CASSAIRGYEKLFF; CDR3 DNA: TGCGCCAGCAGCGCCATCCGAGGGTATGAAAAACTGTTTTTT
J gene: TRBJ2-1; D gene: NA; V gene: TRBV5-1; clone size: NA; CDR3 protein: CASTNDATTTHSYNEQFF; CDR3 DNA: TGCGCCAGCACTAACGACGCTACAACGACACACTCCTACAATGAGCAGTTCTTC
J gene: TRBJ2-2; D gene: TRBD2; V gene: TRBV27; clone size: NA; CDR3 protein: CASSLTGLAGIGNTGELFF; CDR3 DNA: TGTGCCAGCAGTCTAACGGGACTAGCGGGAATTGGGAACACCGGGGAGCTGTTTTTT
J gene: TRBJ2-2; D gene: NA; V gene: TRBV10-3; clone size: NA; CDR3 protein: CAISETGNTGELFF; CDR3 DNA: TGTGCCATCAGTGAAACAGGGAACACCGGGGAGCTGTTTTTT
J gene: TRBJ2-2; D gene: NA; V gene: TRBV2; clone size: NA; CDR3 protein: CASSEGLNTGELFF; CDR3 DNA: TGTGCCAGCAGTGAGGGGCTCAACACCGGGGAGCTGTTTTTT
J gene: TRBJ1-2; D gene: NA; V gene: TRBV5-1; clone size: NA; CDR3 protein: CASSLDRGAEGYTF; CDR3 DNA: TGCGCCAGCAGCTTGGACAGAGGGGCTGAGGGCTACACCTTC
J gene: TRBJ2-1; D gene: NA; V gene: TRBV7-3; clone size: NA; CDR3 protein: CASSLLAYNEQFF; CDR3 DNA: TGTGCCAGCAGCTTATTGGCATACAATGAGCAGTTCTTC
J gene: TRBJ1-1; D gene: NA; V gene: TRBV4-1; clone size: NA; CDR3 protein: CASSQARTANTEAFF; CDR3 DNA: TGCGCCAGCAGCCAAGCCCGGACAGCGAACACTGAAGCTTTCTTT
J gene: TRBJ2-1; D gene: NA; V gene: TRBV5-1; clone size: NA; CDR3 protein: CASSLAIGQSSYNEQFF; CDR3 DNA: TGCGCCAGCAGCTTGGCCATTGGGCAAAGCTCCTACAATGAGCAGTTCTTC
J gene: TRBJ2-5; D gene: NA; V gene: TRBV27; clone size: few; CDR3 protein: CASSPQGMATQYF; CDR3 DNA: TGTGCCAGCAGTCCCCAGGGTATGGCGACCCAGTACTTC
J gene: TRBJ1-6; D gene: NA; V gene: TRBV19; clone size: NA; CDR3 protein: CASSIGTSRGESPLHF; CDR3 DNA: TGTGCCAGTAGTATCGGAACCTCCCGGGGCGAATCACCCCTCCACTTT
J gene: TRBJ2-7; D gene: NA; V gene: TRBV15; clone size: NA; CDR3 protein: CATSTPEDGPYEQYF; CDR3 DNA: TGTGCCACCAGCACGCCCGAGGACGGCCCCTACGAGCAGTACTTC
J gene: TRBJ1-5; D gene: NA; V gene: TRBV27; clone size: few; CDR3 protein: CASSLGTNQPQHF; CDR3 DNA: TGTGCCAGCAGTTTAGGCACCAATCAGCCCCAGCATTTT
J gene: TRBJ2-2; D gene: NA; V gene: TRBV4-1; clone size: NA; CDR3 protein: CASSPATGELFF; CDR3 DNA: TGCGCCAGCAGCCCCGCTACCGGGGAGCTGTTTTTT
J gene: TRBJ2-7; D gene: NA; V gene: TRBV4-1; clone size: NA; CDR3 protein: CASSYARGHYEQYF; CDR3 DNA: TGCGCCAGCAGCTATGCCAGGGGTCACTACGAGCAGTACTTC
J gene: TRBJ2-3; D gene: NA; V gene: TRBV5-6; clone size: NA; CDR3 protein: CASSREGAITDTQYF; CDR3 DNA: TGTGCCAGCAGCCGGGAGGGGGCTATCACAGATACGCAGTATTTT
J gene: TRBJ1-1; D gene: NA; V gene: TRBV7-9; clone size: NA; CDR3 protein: CASSRQGEAFF; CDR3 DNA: TGTGCCAGCAGCCGCCAGGGTGAAGCTTTCTTT
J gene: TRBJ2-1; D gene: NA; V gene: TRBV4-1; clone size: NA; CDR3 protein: CASSQARVSYNEQFF; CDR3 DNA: TGCGCCAGCAGCCAGGCCAGGGTCTCCTACAATGAGCAGTTCTTC
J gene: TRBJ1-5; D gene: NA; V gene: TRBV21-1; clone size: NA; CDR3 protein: CASSNVRGARSNQPQHF; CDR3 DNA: TGTGCCAGCAGCAATGTTAGGGGGGCTAGGAGCAATCAGCCCCAGCATTTT
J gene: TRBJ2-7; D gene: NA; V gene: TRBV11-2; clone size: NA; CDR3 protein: CASSGSGFNEQYF; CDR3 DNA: TGTGCCAGCAGCGGATCAGGGTTCAACGAGCAGTACTTC
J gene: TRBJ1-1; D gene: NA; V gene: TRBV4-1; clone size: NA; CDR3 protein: CASSQGQLNTEAFF; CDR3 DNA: TGCGCCAGCAGCCAAGGGCAGCTGAACACTGAAGCTTTCTTT
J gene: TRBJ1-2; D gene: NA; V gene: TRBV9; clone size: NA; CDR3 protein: CASNLQGDYGYTF; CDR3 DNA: TGTGCCAGCAACCTACAGGGTGACTATGGCTACACCTTC
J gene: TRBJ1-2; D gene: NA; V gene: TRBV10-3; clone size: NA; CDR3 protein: CAISDGPGTFYGYTF; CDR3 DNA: TGTGCCATCAGTGATGGACCCGGGACCTTCTATGGCTACACCTTC
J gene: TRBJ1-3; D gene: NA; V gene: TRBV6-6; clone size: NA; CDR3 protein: CASSYQGTIYF; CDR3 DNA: TGTGCCAGCAGTTACCAAGGGACCATATATTTT
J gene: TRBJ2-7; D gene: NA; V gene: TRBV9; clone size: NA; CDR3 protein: CASSVGSGVTYEQYF; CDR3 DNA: TGTGCCAGCAGCGTAGGCTCGGGGGTTACCTACGAGCAGTACTTC
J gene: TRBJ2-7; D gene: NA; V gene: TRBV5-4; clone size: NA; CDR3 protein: CASSPLGGSYEQYF; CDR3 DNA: TGTGCCAGCAGCCCCCTGGGGGGATCCTACGAGCAGTACTTC